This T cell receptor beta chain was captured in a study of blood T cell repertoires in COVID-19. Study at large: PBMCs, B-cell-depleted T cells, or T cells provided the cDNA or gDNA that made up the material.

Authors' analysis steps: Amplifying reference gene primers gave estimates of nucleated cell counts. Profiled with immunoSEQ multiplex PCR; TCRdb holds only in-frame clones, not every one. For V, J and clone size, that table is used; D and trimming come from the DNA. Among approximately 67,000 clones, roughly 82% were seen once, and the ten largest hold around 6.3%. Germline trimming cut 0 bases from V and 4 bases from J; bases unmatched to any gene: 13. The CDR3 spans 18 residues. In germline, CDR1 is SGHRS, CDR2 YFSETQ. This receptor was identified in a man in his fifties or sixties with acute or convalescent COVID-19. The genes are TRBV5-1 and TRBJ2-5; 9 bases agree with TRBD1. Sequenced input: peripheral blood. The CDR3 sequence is CASSLGGSGTGIGETQYF. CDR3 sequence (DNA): TGCGCCAGCAGCTTGGGGGGGAGCGGGACAGGGATCGGAGAGACCCAGTACTTC.